The rows below give T cell receptor beta chains drawn from one sample of a study of blood T cell repertoires in COVID-19. Assay used: immunoSEQ multiplex PCR; TCRdb lists only in-frame clones, some missing. There are about 100,000 clones in the sample; 84% occur only once, and under 2% lies in the top ten. Sequenced input: peripheral blood. The receptors derive from a man between 65 and 85 years old with active or convalescent COVID-19. Each CDR3 is given without its conserved first and last residue. Size is stated for part of the rows, as once, few or many counts, or as a class when the clone is expanded.

clone_size,v_call,cdr3_aa
.,TRBV7-2,ASSLTRDRNSPLH
few,TRBV5-6,ASSLGDRGFYEQY
.,TRBV5-1,ASSLIPLGQGSGEQY
once,TRBV29-1,SVDGSGVGKTQY
.,TRBV4-2,ASSQEQGNQPQH
.,TRBV9,ASSGLGLTDTQY
.,TRBV3-1/TRBV3-2,ASSQPNTGDGNTIY
once,TRBV19,ASSTPTGEGMNTEAF
.,TRBV5-1,ASSLVGTSGGAGSYNEQF
.,TRBV19,ASSFRDRGSNQPQH
.,TRBV7-8,ATSAGQGAYEQY
.,TRBV24-1,ATRSRNTEAF
.,TRBV19,ASRRNTEAF
.,TRBV19,ASTKTGSGYT
.,TRBV7-9,ASSPGTGWTGELF
.,TRBV11-2,ASSLDGTGYLYGYT
.,TRBV10-3,AIQPGDHQPQH
few,TRBV30,AWSVGGTSYGYT
.,TRBV6-6,ASSYSSANTGELF
.,TRBV6-2/TRBV6-3,ASSYGLSGVQFRDTQY
.,TRBV29-1,SVDFGNSYEQY
.,TRBV7-2,ASSLGPVSSGNTIY
.,TRBV28,ASMEGGNTEAF
.,TRBV28,ASRRGPQETQY
.,TRBV6-2/TRBV6-3,ASSGQLTEAF
.,TRBV5-1,ASSLQLAGGQETQY
.,TRBV18,ASSTFTSDQETQY
few,TRBV7-9,ASRRRNTGELF
.,TRBV5-1,ASSFTSGGHTDTQY
few,TRBV3-1/TRBV3-2,ASSQDFGGSTNTQY
.,TRBV3-1/TRBV3-2,ASKVATNTGELF
.,TRBV3-1/TRBV3-2,ASSHQNRGGRETQY
once,TRBV18,ASSDQTGSSYEQY
.,TRBV19,ASKTGQGKDEQF
.,TRBV7-3,ASSLTGYRGDTQY
.,TRBV28,ASSLTGQGRSNQPQH
.,TRBV10-2,ASSDGGQGARTEAF
.,TRBV18,ASSPLPEAFGNTIY
few,TRBV4-1,ASSRSGDGNTIY
once,TRBV6-5,ASRTVDYNSPLH
few,TRBV7-2,ASSPRQVGTEAF
once,TRBV3-1/TRBV3-2,ASSQRSVAGNEKLF
.,TRBV24-1,ATSDQDRGHTGELF
.,TRBV29-1,SVLSGGNYGYT
.,TRBV6-5,ASRGQGNYGYT
.,TRBV28,ASSRRSTEAF
.,TRBV7-8,ASSLQTNYGYT
.,TRBV18,ASSPGTGANTEAF
.,TRBV18,ASSRTGDTEAF
.,TRBV7-3,ASSLLSQGTGELF
few,TRBV4-1,ASSHMPATGSTNEKLF
.,TRBV5-6,ASSTGQGNTEAF
.,TRBV28,ASSPGQNYGYT
.,TRBV21-1,ASSKGPVRFFETQY
once,TRBV3-1/TRBV3-2,ASSLQGDTEAF
.,TRBV3-1/TRBV3-2,ASSPRRGGVSEQY
.,TRBV5-1,ASSLQGDYGYT
.,TRBV2,ASSLSGKNSPLH
.,TRBV9,ASSGGLAEETQY